These T cell receptor beta chains were read from a single sample in a study of blood T cell repertoires in COVID-19. The repertoire was sequenced with immunoSEQ multiplex PCR; TCRdb's copy has only in-frame clones and lacks some. The data hold approximately 300,000 clones, with around 84% observed a single time. The sequenced sample was PBMCs or T cells enriched from blood (not recorded which). These receptors came from a woman younger than 35 who had recovered from COVID-19. Each CDR3 is given with its conserved first and last residue. D genes are given only for firm matches. A clone size is listed for some rows: how often the clone was seen (once, few, many), or a class if it is expanded.

v_call	clone_size	j_call	d_call	cdr3_aa	cdr3_nt
TRBV28	-	TRBJ2-5	-	CASSLRNRETQYF	TGTGCCAGCAGTTTACGGAACAGGGAGACCCAGTACTTC
TRBV6-2/TRBV6-3	-	TRBJ2-7	-	CASSSTQQGYEQYF	TGTGCCAGCAGTTCTACCCAACAGGGCTACGAGCAGTACTTC
TRBV28	once	TRBJ1-2	TRBD1	CASSLSGTAYGYTF	TGTGCCAGCAGTTTATCCGGGACAGCCTATGGCTACACCTTC
TRBV29-1	once	TRBJ2-3	TRBD1	CSVERTGGTDTQYF	TGCAGCGTTGAAAGGACAGGGGGCACAGATACGCAGTATTTT
TRBV5-1	-	TRBJ1-4	TRBD1	CASSAGTASTNEKLFF	TGCGCCAGCAGCGCCGGGACAGCTTCAACTAATGAAAAACTGTTTTTT
TRBV7-8	-	TRBJ2-1	TRBD1	CASSPTGQGGRSEQFF	TGTGCCAGCAGCCCCACGGGACAGGGGGGTCGAAGTGAGCAGTTCTTC
TRBV11-2	once	TRBJ1-2	-	CASSLTKGYTF	TGTGCCAGCAGCTTAACAAAAGGCTACACCTTC
TRBV28	-	TRBJ1-1	TRBD1	CASSPGTANTEAFF	TGTGCCAGCAGTCCGGGGACAGCGAACACTGAAGCTTTCTTT
TRBV27	-	TRBJ1-1	TRBD1	CASVTGGTEAFF	TGTGCCAGCGTCACAGGGGGCACTGAAGCTTTCTTT
TRBV9	few	TRBJ2-5	TRBD2	CASSVAPSGRQETQYF	TGTGCCAGCAGCGTAGCCCCCAGCGGGAGGCAGGAGACCCAGTACTTC
TRBV9	-	TRBJ2-1	TRBD2	CASSAQGLAAHKDSYNEQFF	TGTGCCAGCAGCGCCCAGGGACTAGCGGCCCACAAGGACTCCTACAATGAGCAGTTCTTC
TRBV4-1	-	TRBJ1-6	-	CASSQGRVIAVGDNGPLHF	TGCGCCAGCAGCCAAGGAAGAGTGATCGCGGTGGGAGACAATGGACCCCTCCACTTT
TRBV5-1	-	TRBJ2-2	TRBD2	CASSLGLAETTGELFF	TGCGCCAGCAGCTTGGGACTAGCGGAAACCACCGGGGAGCTGTTTTTT
TRBV7-9	-	TRBJ2-7	TRBD1	CASSDRTGTYEQYF	TGTGCCAGCAGCGACCGGACAGGAACCTACGAGCAGTACTTC
TRBV7-3	-	TRBJ1-1	-	CASSRGEGTEAFF	TGTGCCAGCAGCCGGGGTGAAGGCACTGAAGCTTTCTTT
TRBV7-9	-	TRBJ2-7	-	CASSLFPRGGTADYEQYF	TGTGCCAGCAGCTTATTCCCGCGTGGGGGGACAGCGGACTACGAGCAGTACTTC
TRBV5-1	-	TRBJ2-3	TRBD2	CASSLIGSGDAQYF	TGCGCCAGCAGCTTAATAGGTAGCGGGGACGCGCAGTATTTT
TRBV7-2	-	TRBJ2-7	-	CASSTQGGGGYEQYF	TGTGCCAGCAGCACCCAGGGGGGTGGTGGCTACGAGCAGTACTTC
TRBV4-1	few	TRBJ2-7	TRBD2	CASSQHSGGLYEQYF	TGCGCCAGCAGCCAACATAGCGGGGGGCTCTACGAGCAGTACTTC
TRBV9	-	TRBJ2-2	-	CASSVSPGEANTGELFF	TGTGCCAGCAGCGTCTCCCCGGGGGAGGCGAACACCGGGGAGCTGTTTTTT
TRBV5-1	-	TRBJ2-5	TRBD2	CASSLGLASGGDQETQYF	TGCGCCAGCAGCTTGGGGTTGGCTAGCGGGGGAGACCAAGAGACCCAGTACTTC
TRBV19	-	TRBJ2-2	TRBD1	CASSIGTGKTGELFF	TGTGCCAGTAGTATTGGGACAGGGAAAACCGGGGAGCTGTTTTTT
TRBV30	-	TRBJ2-3	-	CAWSTGVSTDTQYF	TGTGCCTGGAGTACGGGGGTCAGCACAGATACGCAGTATTTT
TRBV19	-	TRBJ2-7	-	CASSTPGRARYEQYF	TGTGCCAGTAGTACCCCCGGCAGGGCCCGGTACGAGCAGTACTTC
TRBV6-5	few	TRBJ1-1	TRBD1	CASSRDREGKEAFF	TGTGCCAGCAGTCGGGACAGGGAGGGCAAAGAAGCTTTCTTT
TRBV5-1	-	TRBJ2-1	TRBD2	CASSLGTSGRVEQFF	TGCGCCAGCAGCCTGGGGACTAGCGGGAGGGTTGAGCAGTTCTTC
TRBV2	-	TRBJ2-1	TRBD1	CASSRQGAGNEQFF	TGTGCCAGCAGTAGACAGGGGGCGGGAAATGAGCAGTTCTTC
TRBV6-1	once	TRBJ1-2	-	CASSEAGGYGYTF	TGTGCCAGCAGTGAAGCGGGGGGATATGGCTACACCTTC
TRBV6-6	-	TRBJ1-2	TRBD1	CASSYSGGASYGYTF	TGTGCCAGCAGTTACTCAGGGGGCGCGTCTTATGGCTACACCTTC
TRBV4-1	-	TRBJ1-6	-	CASSQDNRAYSPLHF	TGCGCCAGCAGCCAAGACAACAGGGCATATTCACCCCTCCACTTT
TRBV3-1/TRBV3-2	-	TRBJ2-3	TRBD2	CASSHRNMNSGGPLTDTQYF	TGTGCCAGCAGCCATCGAAATATGAATAGCGGGGGGCCTCTTACTGATACGCAGTATTTT
TRBV7-2	-	TRBJ2-5	-	CASSYSGQGHQETQYF	TGTGCCAGCAGCTACTCGGGGCAGGGGCACCAAGAGACCCAGTACTTC
TRBV5-1	-	TRBJ2-7	TRBD1	CASRGYGTGENAEQYF	TGCGCCAGCAGGGGTTATGGGACAGGGGAGAATGCCGAGCAGTACTTC
TRBV28	-	TRBJ2-7	-	CASSLGLEQYF	TGTGCCAGCTCCTTGGGCCTCGAGCAGTACTTC
TRBV7-9	-	TRBJ2-7	-	CASSPSGLTYEQYF	TGTGCCAGCAGCCCAAGCGGGCTTACCTACGAGCAGTACTTC
TRBV30	-	TRBJ1-5	TRBD1	CAWSTGTGFQPQHF	TGTGCCTGGAGTACCGGGACAGGGTTTCAGCCCCAGCATTTT
TRBV30	-	TRBJ1-6	-	CAWSRYGAGASYNSPLHF	TGTGCCTGGAGCCGGTACGGGGCAGGGGCCTCCTATAATTCACCCCTCCACTTT
TRBV3-1/TRBV3-2	few	TRBJ1-1	-	CASSQVGRTAFF	TGTGCCAGCAGCCAAGTTGGCCGAACGGCTTTCTTT
TRBV7-8	-	TRBJ2-2	TRBD1	CASSLDRVVAGELFF	TGTGCCAGCAGCCTGGACAGGGTGGTAGCCGGGGAGCTGTTTTTT
TRBV5-6	once	TRBJ1-6	-	CASRSRIPNSPLHF	TGTGCCAGCAGGTCTAGGATACCTAATTCACCCCTCCACTTT
TRBV27	-	TRBJ2-5	TRBD1	CASSLQGAETQYF	TGTGCCAGCAGCCTACAGGGGGCCGAGACCCAGTACTTC
TRBV7-2	-	TRBJ1-5	TRBD1	CASSLMGQPNQPQHF	TGTGCCAGCAGCTTAATGGGACAGCCCAATCAGCCCCAGCATTTT
TRBV4-2	many	TRBJ2-2	-	CASSQGLDTGELFF	TGTGCCAGCAGCCAAGGACTAGACACCGGGGAGCTGTTTTTT
TRBV5-4	-	TRBJ2-1	TRBD2	CASSSRTSGDNEQFF	TGTGCCAGCAGCTCCCGGACTAGCGGGGACAATGAGCAGTTCTTC
TRBV6-5	-	TRBJ1-1	-	CASIPGQLTEAFF	TGTGCCAGCATACCCGGACAGCTCACTGAAGCTTTCTTT
TRBV3-1/TRBV3-2	-	TRBJ2-6	TRBD2	CASSQTLTGGPRVGANVLTF	TGTGCCAGCAGCCAAACATTAACGGGAGGGCCGCGGGTTGGGGCCAACGTCCTGACTTTC
TRBV3-1/TRBV3-2	-	TRBJ1-1	-	CASTYREGTEAFF	TGTGCCAGCACTTACAGGGAGGGCACTGAAGCTTTCTTT
TRBV30	-	TRBJ1-1	-	CAWSSDREAFF	TGTGCCTGGAGTTCAGACAGAGAAGCTTTCTTT
TRBV5-8	once	TRBJ1-1	-	CASSPTVLTEAFF	TGTGCCAGCAGCCCTACAGTCCTCACTGAAGCTTTCTTT
TRBV7-9	-	TRBJ2-2	TRBD1	CASRSSGTGNTGELFF	TGTGCCAGCAGATCCTCCGGGACAGGGAACACCGGGGAGCTGTTTTTT
TRBV28	-	TRBJ1-1	TRBD1	CASSSTGDTEAFF	TGTGCCAGCAGTTCAACAGGGGACACTGAAGCTTTCTTT
TRBV3-1/TRBV3-2	-	TRBJ1-2	TRBD1	CASSQEGDREGYGYTF	TGTGCCAGCAGCCAAGAGGGGGACAGGGAAGGCTATGGCTACACCTTC
TRBV6-5	few	TRBJ1-2	-	CASSYSNQYGYTF	TGTGCCAGCAGTTACTCGAACCAGTACGGCTACACCTTC
TRBV19	few	TRBJ1-1	-	CASSIDHGGTEAFF	TGTGCCAGTAGTATAGACCATGGGGGGACCGAAGCTTTCTTT
TRBV7-2	-	TRBJ2-7	TRBD1	CASSSPGQGIYEQYF	TGTGCCAGCAGCTCTCCGGGACAGGGGATCTACGAGCAGTACTTC
TRBV13	few	TRBJ1-2	-	CASSLAEGPYGYTF	TGTGCCAGCAGCTTGGCGGAGGGGCCCTATGGCTACACCTTC
TRBV18	few	TRBJ1-5	-	CASSPTPGEPQHF	TGTGCCAGCTCACCTACTCCAGGGGAGCCCCAGCATTTT